This TCR beta chain was recorded in a study of vaccination effects on CD4 cells after COVID-19. About this clone itself: No antigen is known for it.

The germline V gene has CDR1 SEHNR and CDR2 FQNEAQ (reference sequence). V trimming: 8 bases; J trimming: 4 bases; junction bases outside the gene matches: 8. CDR3 length: 14 residues. Sequencing in the ViraFEST assay came after antigen-specific CD4+ T cells had been expanded with viral peptide pools, which were used to stimulate PBMC. At the end of more than 8 days of culture, CD4+ T cells were isolated. They grew a few million PBMC in each well, adding approximately 10 IU/ml IL-2 and 8.5 to 10 ug/ml peptides. Libraries were prepared by immunoSEQ multiplex PCR; TCRdb keeps only in-frame clonotypes and omits some of them. Of about 19,000 clones listed, approximately 70% are singletons.

This specimen consisted of CD4+ T cells from PBMCs cultured with HCoV-229E spike peptides, obtained before COVID-19 vaccination. The chain is built from TRBV7-9 and TRBJ2-3, with 8 bases that match TRBD1. The TCR comes from a human donor who received a COVID-19 vaccine. This CDR3 is CASRPRGPADTQYF. The CDR3 nucleotides are TGTGCCAGCCGACCCAGGGGGCCCGCAGATACGCAGTATTTT.